This T cell receptor beta chain was recorded in a study of blood T cell repertoires in COVID-19. Measured with immunoSEQ multiplex PCR; TCRdb has only the in-frame clones, and not every one. Of nearly 45,000 clones in the sample, almost 85% are singletons; the top ten hold more than 12%. This clone was found a few times. Per germline, CDR1 SEHNR and CDR2 FQNEAQ (reference sequence). Germline trimming cut 4 bases from V and 4 bases from J; bases unmatched to any gene: 12. CDR3 length: 18 amino acids. The gene calls are TRBV7-9 and TRBJ2-5, with TRBD2 matching over 13 bases. The source material was peripheral blood. This clonotype was sampled from a human donor in a cohort sampled during active COVID-19. The CDR3 DNA follows: TGTGCCAGCAGCTCGTCCTTTCTCACTAGCGGGAGGGGAGAGACCCAGTACTTC. Residues: CASSSSFLTSGRGETQYF.